A selection of T cell receptor beta chains follows, all from one sample in a study of T cell changes during pregnancy in multiple sclerosis. The method was immunoSEQ multiplex PCR; TCRdb's version includes in-frame clones alone and lacks a portion of them. This table holds about 73,000 clones, around 92% found once. The sequencing here drew on peripheral blood, taken in the third trimester of pregnancy. The receptors originated from a female donor in good health, enrolled as a control in a pregnancy study. CDR3s include the opening cysteine and the closing phenylalanine or tryptophan. The D gene is left open where the match is weak. The size entry is marked missing in some rows and otherwise reads once, few, many or a size class.

TGTGCCAGCAGTCCGGGCGGGTTGGGGGAGCTGTTTTTT CASSPGGLGELFF NA 13 TRBJ2-2 NA TRBV7-6
TGTGCCAGCAGCCCCCGCGGGGATGAGCAGTTCTTC CASSPRGDEQFF NA 12 TRBJ2-1 NA TRBV7-2
TGCAGCGTTGTAGGGGGCGTAGACTATGGCTACACCTTC CSVVGGVDYGYTF TRBD1 13 TRBJ1-2 NA TRBV29-1
TGTGCCAGCAGCCGCCGACAGGGGGGACGTGAAAAACTGTTTTTT CASSRRQGGREKLFF TRBD1 15 TRBJ1-4 once TRBV7-9
TGTGCCAGCAGTGGATTACGGGGAGAGACCCAGTACTTC CASSGLRGETQYF NA 13 TRBJ2-5 NA TRBV6-4
TGTGCCAGCCGTCCCGGGACTAGGGAGACCCAGTACTTC CASRPGTRETQYF TRBD2 13 TRBJ2-5 once TRBV19
TGTGCCAGCAAGGGGGGACAGCAGCCTTATAGCAATCAGCCCCAGCATTTT CASKGGQQPYSNQPQHF TRBD1 17 TRBJ1-5 NA TRBV2
TGTGCCAGCAGAAGGGGTAACGCTGAAGCTTTCTTT CASRRGNAEAFF NA 12 TRBJ1-1 NA TRBV27
TGCAGCGTTGAACCCTCACTAGCGGGTAGGAATGAGCAGTTCTTC CSVEPSLAGRNEQFF TRBD2 15 TRBJ2-1 once TRBV29-1
TGTGCCAGCAGCTTGCCCCCGGGGGAGGTAGATACGCAGTATTTT CASSLPPGEVDTQYF NA 15 TRBJ2-3 NA TRBV5-4
TGTGCCAGCAGTTTCCGGGTTATCGCCAATGAGCAGTTCTTC CASSFRVIANEQFF NA 14 TRBJ2-1 once TRBV5-4
TGTGCCAGCAGCGAAGATAAGGGACTCTCCGAACTAGCCAAAAACATTCAGTACTTC CASSEDKGLSELAKNIQYF NA 19 TRBJ2-4 once TRBV9
TGTGCCAGCAGCCCCTCCGGGGGAACTGGAAACACCATATATTTT CASSPSGGTGNTIYF NA 15 TRBJ1-3 NA TRBV28
TGTGCCAGCAGCCTAGGACAGGGTGTGTCACCCCTCCACTTT CASSLGQGVSPLHF TRBD1 14 TRBJ1-6 NA TRBV14
TGTGCCAGCAGCTTGGGGACAGGGAGGTCCTACGAGCAGTACTTC CASSLGTGRSYEQYF TRBD1 15 TRBJ2-7 NA TRBV5-6
TGTGCCAGTACCACGGACAGGTTTAACACTGAAGCTTTCTTT CASTTDRFNTEAFF TRBD1 14 TRBJ1-1 NA TRBV19
TGTGCCAGCAGTTTAAGACTAGCGGTGTCCTACAATGAGCAGTTCTTC CASSLRLAVSYNEQFF TRBD2 16 TRBJ2-1 NA TRBV27
TGTGCCAGTAGTCCACTCCTGGACAGGGCCTCTGAAGCTTTCTTT CASSPLLDRASEAFF TRBD1 15 TRBJ1-1 NA TRBV19
TGTGCCAGCGGCGAGGGTGGGTATGGCTACACCTTC CASGEGGYGYTF NA 12 TRBJ1-2 NA TRBV2
TGTGCCAGCAGCTTAGGGGAGGGGACTGAAGCTTTCTTT CASSLGEGTEAFF NA 13 TRBJ1-1 NA TRBV7-9
TGTGCCAGCAGCCCGGGACTTAAGAAGGCCAAAAACATTCAGTACTTC CASSPGLKKAKNIQYF NA 16 TRBJ2-4 NA TRBV5-6
TGTGCCAGAAGCTTGGTAGGGACAGAGGACACCTTC CARSLVGTEDTF TRBD1 12 TRBJ1-2 NA TRBV5-3
TGCACCAGCAGCCAAGAAAGGCGGCGAGGTTCGTACGAGCAGTACTTC CTSSQERRRGSYEQYF NA 16 TRBJ2-7 NA TRBV1
TGTGCCAGCAGCTTAGTAGCGGGAGGCTCAGATACGCAGTATTTT CASSLVAGGSDTQYF TRBD2 15 TRBJ2-3 NA TRBV7-2
TGTGCCAGCAGCCAAGAGACGTCAGGGAGGGCCACTGAAGCTTTCTTT CASSQETSGRATEAFF NA 16 TRBJ1-1 NA TRBV4-2
TGTGCCAGCAGCCCCGGAAGACAAGCCCCTAGCACAGATACGCAGTATTTT CASSPGRQAPSTDTQYF NA 17 TRBJ2-3 NA TRBV27
TGTGCCAGCAGCCTTAACAGTTACACTGAAGCTTTCTTT CASSLNSYTEAFF NA 13 TRBJ1-1 NA TRBV11-1
TGTGCCAGCAGTCCCCTGGCATACACCCAGTACTTC CASSPLAYTQYF NA 12 TRBJ2-5 NA TRBV28
TGTGCCAGCAGTATCTACAGGGGACTGGTGGAGACCCAGTACTTC CASSIYRGLVETQYF NA 15 TRBJ2-5 NA TRBV28
TGTGCCAGCAGCGTAGTCCTAGCGGGAGTCGGTGAGCAGTTCTTC CASSVVLAGVGEQFF TRBD2 15 TRBJ2-1 NA TRBV9
TGCGCCAGCAGCCAATCGGGACTCACAGGGGGATATGGCTACACCTTC CASSQSGLTGGYGYTF TRBD1 16 TRBJ1-2 NA TRBV4-1
TGTGCCAGCAGCCAAGATTCCCAGCGGGGGCATTTTTTTGAGCAGTTCTTC CASSQDSQRGHFFEQFF TRBD2 17 TRBJ2-1 NA TRBV4-2
TGTGCCAGCAGCCGGACTAGCGGGGGAAACACCGGGGAGCTGTTTTTT CASSRTSGGNTGELFF TRBD2 16 TRBJ2-2 NA TRBV2
TGTGCCAGCACTCTAAAGGGGTATGGCTACACCTTC CASTLKGYGYTF NA 12 TRBJ1-2 NA TRBV28
TGTGCCAGTAGAGAGGGGGCGAGGGAGACCCAGTACTTC CASREGARETQYF TRBD1 13 TRBJ2-5 NA TRBV19
TGTGCCAGTGGTCCCCGGACAGAGTTCGGAAACACCATATATTTT CASGPRTEFGNTIYF NA 15 TRBJ1-3 NA TRBV28
TGTGCCAGCAGTTTGCGGGGATCCACTGAAGCTTTCTTT CASSLRGSTEAFF NA 13 TRBJ1-1 NA TRBV27
TGTGCCAGCAGCCAACAGGTGCGGAACACTGAAGCTTTCTTT CASSQQVRNTEAFF NA 14 TRBJ1-1 NA TRBV14
TGCGCCAGCAGCCAAGGTCGGATCGTTACGGTGCGGGGCTACACCTTC CASSQGRIVTVRGYTF NA 16 TRBJ1-2 NA TRBV4-1
TGTGCCTGGAGTGTAGGGACTATACAAGAGACCCAGTACTTC CAWSVGTIQETQYF TRBD2 14 TRBJ2-5 NA TRBV30
TGTGCTAGTGCCGAGGGACAGGGAGGAGAGACCCAGTACTTC CASAEGQGGETQYF TRBD1 14 TRBJ2-5 NA TRBV12-5
TGTGCCAGCAGTTACTCGAGGGATAGGGTGGATTCACCCCTCCACTTT CASSYSRDRVDSPLHF NA 16 TRBJ1-6 NA TRBV6-5
TGTGCCAGCAGGAGGCGAAGCCTAAACTACGAGCAGTACTTC CASRRRSLNYEQYF NA 14 TRBJ2-7 NA TRBV7-2
TGTGCCAGCAGCCTCCCCCCGGGGGGTGGCACAGATACGCAGTATTTT CASSLPPGGGTDTQYF TRBD2 16 TRBJ2-3 once TRBV5-4
TGTGCCAGCAGCTCCGGGACTAGCCGCGAGCAGTACTTC CASSSGTSREQYF TRBD2 13 TRBJ2-7 NA TRBV13
TGTGCCAGCAGCCCAGGGGGCGCATATGGCTACACCTTC CASSPGGAYGYTF TRBD1 13 TRBJ1-2 NA TRBV7-2
TGTGCTTCCCGACAGCTAACTATGAACACCGGGGAGCTGTTTTTT CASRQLTMNTGELFF NA 15 TRBJ2-2 NA TRBV6-1
TGTGCCATCAGTGATAACAGCCGATCAAATTCACCCCTCCACTTT CAISDNSRSNSPLHF NA 15 TRBJ1-6 NA TRBV10-3
TGTGCCACCAGCAGAGCGACGGGTGCCTACAATGAGCAGTTCTTC CATSRATGAYNEQFF NA 15 TRBJ2-1 NA TRBV15
TGTGCCAGCAGCCAACAAAGGACTAGCGGGGCTGAAGAGACCCAGTACTTC CASSQQRTSGAEETQYF TRBD2 17 TRBJ2-5 NA TRBV14
TGTGCCAGCAGTCGGGAGGGAAACAATGAGCAGTTCTTC CASSREGNNEQFF TRBD2 13 TRBJ2-1 NA TRBV27
TGCGCCAGCAGCTCCGGGACTAGGGGACTGGTTGAGCAGTTCTTC CASSSGTRGLVEQFF TRBD2 15 TRBJ2-1 NA TRBV5-1
TGCGCCAGCAGTGAGTTTGGACTAGCGGGAGGGCCCCCAGATACGCAGTATTTT CASSEFGLAGGPPDTQYF TRBD2 18 TRBJ2-3 NA TRBV10-2
TGTGCCAGCAGCAGTCGGAGATGGCAACGAGAGCGGGACGAGCAGTACTTC CASSSRRWQRERDEQYF NA 17 TRBJ2-7 NA TRBV28
TGTGCCAGTAGTGTCGGGGACAGGGGTGAGCATCAGCCCCAGCATTTT CASSVGDRGEHQPQHF TRBD1 16 TRBJ1-5 NA TRBV19